What follows are 19 T cell receptor beta chains derived from one specimen sequenced in a study of Graves' ophthalmopathy and Graves' hyperthyroidism. RNA served as the template for amplifying TCR beta CDR3 regions. The first-round RT-PCR employed HTBI primers together with the Qiagen OneStep RT-PCR kit. A multiplex PCR was then performed as the second round. A single record per CDR3 protein comes from TCRdb applying MiXCR to the multiplex PCR reads. The sample holds under 350,000 distinct CDR3 sequences, about 17% seen once. The sample taken for sequencing was peripheral blood. These receptors came from an adult man with Graves' ophthalmopathy.

This clonotype was seen at least ten times. This chain joins TRBV25-1 and TRBJ1-2; D call uncertain. The V end was cut by 4 bases, the J end by 4 bases, with 4 bases between. Germline CDR1 and CDR2: MGHDK and SYGVNS. The CDR3 runs to 11 residues. The DNA for the CDR3 is TGTGCCAGCAGTGCCATCTATGGCTACACCTTC. This codes for CASSAIYGYTF.

This clonotype showed up many times. The rearrangement links TRBV2 to TRBJ1-6; no clear D gene. The CDR3 runs 14 residues. V was cut by 7 bases and J by 5 bases, with 12 bases left in between. Per the germline V gene, CDR1 is SNHLY and CDR2 is FYNNEI. The CDR3 here is CASIRGGDNSPLHF. In DNA form, the CDR3 reads TGTGCCAGCATCCGAGGTGGGGATAATTCACCCCTCCACTTT.

This clonotype was seen many times. The rearrangement uses TRBV10-3 and TRBJ1-5, with D hard to call. The CDR3 is 14 residues long. V lost 4 bases and J 4 bases, leaving 11 bases between the germline ends. CDR1 and CDR2 (germline): ENHRY, SYGVKD. This chain's CDR3 is CAISVGPDNQPQHF. The DNA of the CDR3 is TGTGCCATCAGTGTAGGTCCGGATAATCAGCCCCAGCATTTT.

Many counts were recorded for this clonotype. The CDR3 sequence: CASSQDRVKNTF. For the CDR3, the DNA is TGTGCCAGTAGTCAGGACAGGGTGAAGAACACCTTC. V usage is TRBV19 and J usage is TRBJ1-2; 8 nucleotides match TRBD1. CDR1 is LNHDA, CDR2 SQIVND, per germline (reference sequence). Trimming cost V 5 bases and J 12 bases; bases outside gene matches: 8. The CDR3 is 12 residues long.

This clonotype was detected many times. V gene TRBV19 combines with J gene TRBJ1-5; D gene unclear. Germline CDR1 reads LNHDA; CDR2 reads SQIVND (reference sequence). This CDR3 comprises 14 residues. V gave up 9 bases and J gave up 2 bases, with 14 bases separating them. The CDR3 sequence is CASCATAGNQPQHF. In DNA form, the CDR3 reads TGTGCCAGCTGTGCGACGGCCGGCAATCAGCCCCAGCATTTT.

This clonotype showed up just a few times. V usage is TRBV6-1 and J usage is TRBJ2-5; 11 bases agree with TRBD2. The CDR3 is 15 amino acids. Germline CDR1 MNHNS, CDR2 SASEGT. The V segment lost 6 bases and the J segment 4 bases; nucleotides outside the gene matches: 7. The CDR3 here is CASSRLAGRPETQYF. CDR3 nucleotide sequence: TGTGCCAGCAGCAGACTAGCGGGAAGGCCAGAGACCCAGTACTTC.

This clonotype showed up many times. This sequence joins TRBV9 and TRBJ2-2; D uncertain. CDR3 length: 13 residues. Deletions cut 1 base from V and 6 bases from J, with 7 bases between. The germline V gene encodes CDR1 SGDLS and CDR2 YYNGEE. The CDR3 coding sequence is TGTGCCAGCAGCGTAATGCTTTCCGGGGAGCTGTTTTTT. Amino acid sequence: CASSVMLSGELFF.

In its sample, this clonotype was seen many times. This chain joins TRBV24-1 and TRBJ2-5, with 10 bases lining up with TRBD2. With 9 bases clipped from V and 5 bases from J, the junction kept 8 bases outside the gene matches. The CDR3 sequence is 14 residues long. Germline V gene sequence: CDR1 KGHDR, CDR2 SFDVKD. The CDR3 protein is CATCQRGGGETQYF. The CDR3 coding sequence is TGTGCCACCTGCCAGCGGGGGGGCGGGGAGACCCAGTACTTC.

There are many counts of this clonotype. The chain is built from TRBV5-1 and TRBJ2-7, with 10 bases matching TRBD2. The CDR3 has 18 residues. Germline-derived CDR1 and CDR2 are SGHRS and YFSETQ. V lost 6 bases and J lost 4; bases outside the gene matches: 19. The CDR3 DNA sequence: TGCGCCAGCAAATTGGGACTAGCGAAAGATACGCTTAATTACGAGCAGTACTTC. It yields the protein CASKLGLAKDTLNYEQYF.

Of note for this clonotype: Since no conserved phenylalanine or tryptophan closes the CDR3, a read error is the likely cause. This sequence joins TRBV30 and TRBJ1-5; D unclear. Trimming shortened V by 3 bases and J by 0 bases, and 12 bases separated the two germline ends. The CDR3 has 15 amino acids. Germline V lookup: CDR1 GTSNPN, CDR2 SVGIG (reference sequence). The CDR3 bases are TGTGCCTGGAGAACTTCCAGATATAGCAATCAGCCCCAGCATATT. Its translation is CAWRTSRYSNQPQHI.

This clonotype has a count of ten or more. This chain uses TRBV6-1 with TRBJ1-1; D is uncertain. Germline lookup yields CDR1 MNHNS and CDR2 SASEGT. CDR3 size: 13 residues. V shed 7 bases and J shed 1 base, with 10 bases lying between them. CDR3 sequence reads: CASIHPANTEAFF. CDR3 bases: TGTGCCAGCATACACCCGGCGAACACTGAAGCTTTCTTT.

This clonotype was seen at least ten times. The J gene is TRBJ2-7, the V gene TRBV7-8; D gene ambiguous. V was clipped by 8 bases and J by 3 bases, with 11 bases between them. The CDR3 is 12 residues long. Germline CDR1 SGHVS, CDR2 FQNEAQ. CDR3 amino acids: CASRGFGYEQYF. The CDR3 DNA reads as TGTGCCAGCCGAGGCTTTGGCTACGAGCAGTACTTC.

This clonotype was detected ten times or more. This sequence joins TRBV19 and TRBJ2-7; 10 bases line up with TRBD1. V shed 1 base, J shed 1 base, and the junction held 4 bases outside the gene matches. The CDR3 is made up of 16 amino acids. Germline CDR1 and CDR2: LNHDA and SQIVND (reference sequence). CDR3 coding DNA: TGTGCCAGTAGTATAGCCGTGGGACAGGGGTCCTACGAGCAGTACTTC. Translated, it gives CASSIAVGQGSYEQYF.

At least ten counts were recorded for this clonotype. The chain uses TRBV5-1 and TRBJ2-4; the match to TRBD1 covers 7 bases. Per the germline V gene, CDR1 is SGHRS and CDR2 is YFSETQ. J was trimmed by 8 bases and V by 4 bases; bases with no gene match: 6. The CDR3 sequence is 13 residues long. The CDR3 here is CASSAGTDDIQYF. The CDR3 bases are TGCGCCAGCAGCGCCGGGACAGACGACATTCAGTACTTC.

This clonotype was observed many times. This chain connects TRBV6-1 to TRBJ1-2; D might be TRBD1 (5 bases). Germline CDR1 MNHNS, CDR2 SASEGT. Trimming pared 7 bases from V and 4 bases from J, leaving 19 bases between. CDR3 length equals 15 residues. CDR3 sequence reads: CASTPDKGRGYGYTF. CDR3 DNA sequence: TGTGCCAGCACTCCTGACAAGGGACGGGGCTATGGCTACACCTTC.

This clonotype has ten or more counts. The rearrangement links TRBV6-1 to TRBJ1-2; no clear D. Trimming cost V 6 bases and J 9 bases, with 11 bases left between them. CDR1 and CDR2 from the germline V gene are MNHNS and SASEGT. The CDR3 has 11 amino acids. For the CDR3, the DNA is TGTGCCAGCAGCACCGGTAGTAGCTACACCTTC. It is translated as CASSTGSSYTF.

This clonotype was counted at least ten times. This sequence joins TRBV10-3 and TRBJ2-2; D perhaps matches TRBD1 (5 bases). The CDR3 is 13 residues long. V lost 2 bases and J lost 10, with 11 bases in between. Germline CDR1 ENHRY, CDR2 SYGVKD. CDR3 coding DNA: TGTGCCATCAGTGAGGGGGCACCCGCGGAGCTGTTTTTT. This translates into CAISEGAPAELFF.

This clonotype has at least ten counts. This may be a read error, as it is one base from a much larger clone. The chain joins TRBV7-8 to TRBJ2-5, with D possibly matching TRBD2 (6 bases). The germline CDR1 and CDR2 sequences are SGHVS and FQNEAQ. V lost 1 base and J lost 3, with 18 bases in between. The CDR3 covers 17 residues. The CDR3 nucleotides read TGTGCCAGCAGCTTAGGGAAGGCTAGCGTGAGGGAAGAGACCCAGTACTTC. Its protein product is CASSLGKASVREETQYF.

As for this clonotype: A much more abundant neighbour one base away suggests this may be a read error. The chain combines TRBV6-5 with TRBJ1-5; D unresolved. This CDR3 is 13 amino acids long. The ends were cut back, 0 bases at V and 15 bases at J, with 15 bases in the middle. The V gene's germline CDR1 is MNHEY and CDR2 SVGAGI. CDR3 loop: CASSYSSEGQRHF. In DNA form, the CDR3 reads TGTGCCAGCAGTTACTCGTCGGAGGGTCAACGGCATTTT.